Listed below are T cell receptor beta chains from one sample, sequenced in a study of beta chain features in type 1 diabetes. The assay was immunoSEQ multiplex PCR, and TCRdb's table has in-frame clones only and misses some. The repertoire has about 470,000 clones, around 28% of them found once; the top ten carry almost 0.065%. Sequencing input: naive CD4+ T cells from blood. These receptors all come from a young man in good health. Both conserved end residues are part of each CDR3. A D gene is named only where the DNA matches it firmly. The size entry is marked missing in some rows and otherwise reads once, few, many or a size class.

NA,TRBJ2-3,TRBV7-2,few,CASSTLATQYF,TGTGCCAGCAGCACCCTCGCTACGCAGTATTTT
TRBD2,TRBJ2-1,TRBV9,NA,CASSAPAGAASEQFF,TGTGCCAGCAGCGCCCCAGCGGGAGCCGCTAGTGAGCAGTTCTTC
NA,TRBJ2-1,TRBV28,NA,CASSLPSGRVDSGEQFF,TGTGCCAGCAGTTTACCCTCGGGCAGGGTAGACTCGGGTGAGCAGTTCTTC
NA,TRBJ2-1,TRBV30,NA,CAWSVRGSIYNEQFF,TGTGCCTGGAGTGTACGTGGTAGCATCTACAATGAGCAGTTCTTC
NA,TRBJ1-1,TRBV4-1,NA,CASSQGARGPRNTEAFF,TGCGCCAGCAGCCAAGGGGCCAGAGGACCCAGGAACACTGAAGCTTTCTTT
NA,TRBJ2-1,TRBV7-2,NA,CASSLPSREFVNEQFF,TGTGCCAGCAGCTTGCCCTCTCGGGAGTTCGTCAATGAGCAGTTCTTC
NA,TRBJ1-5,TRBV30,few,CAQSDRANQPQHF,TGTGCCCAATCGGATCGGGCCAATCAGCCCCAGCATTTT
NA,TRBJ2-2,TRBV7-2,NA,CASSPRASTGELFF,TGTGCCAGCAGCCCCCGGGCTAGTACCGGGGAGCTGTTTTTT
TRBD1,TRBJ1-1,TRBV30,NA,CAWSGTGLFTEAFF,TGTGCCTGGAGCGGGACAGGGTTGTTCACTGAAGCTTTCTTT
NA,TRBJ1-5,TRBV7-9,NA,CASSLSEFDPQHF,TGTGCCAGCAGCTTGTCCGAATTCGACCCCCAGCATTTT
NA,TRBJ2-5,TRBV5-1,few,CASSLGLSAETQYF,TGCGCCAGCAGCTTGGGGCTATCAGCGGAGACCCAGTACTTC
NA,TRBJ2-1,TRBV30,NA,CAWSPTRFDGQFF,TGTGCCTGGAGTCCGACGAGATTCGACGGGCAGTTCTTC
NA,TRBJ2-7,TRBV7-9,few,CASSLQVHPYEQYF,TGTGCCAGCAGCTTGCAGGTCCACCCCTACGAGCAGTACTTC
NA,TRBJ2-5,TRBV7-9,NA,CASSLTSKTQYF,TGTGCCAGCAGCCTTACTAGTAAGACCCAGTACTTC
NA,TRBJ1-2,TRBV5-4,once,CASSSRTSTHRTTF,TGTGCCAGCAGCTCTCGCACTTCGACACATCGAACCACCTTC
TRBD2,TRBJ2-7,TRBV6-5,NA,CASSRTSGSSYEQYF,TGTGCCAGCAGTCGGACTAGCGGGAGCTCCTACGAGCAGTACTTC
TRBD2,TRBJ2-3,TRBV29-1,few,CSVRGLAGGFDTQYF,TGCAGCGTCCGGGGACTAGCGGGAGGCTTTGATACGCAGTATTTT
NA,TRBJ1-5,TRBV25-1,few,CASSSPLESNQPQHF,TGTGCCAGCAGTTCCCCGTTGGAGAGCAATCAGCCCCAGCATTTT
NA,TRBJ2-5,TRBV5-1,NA,CASSLSGWETQYF,TGCGCCAGCAGCTTGTCTGGGTGGGAGACCCAGTACTTC
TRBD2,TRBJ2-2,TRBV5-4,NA,CASSTGGPDTGELFF,TGTGCCAGCAGCACGGGAGGGCCAGACACCGGGGAGCTGTTTTTT
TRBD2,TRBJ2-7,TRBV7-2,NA,CASSLGPSGRQTAYEQYF,TGTGCCAGCAGCTTGGGGCCTAGCGGGAGGCAAACTGCCTACGAGCAGTACTTC
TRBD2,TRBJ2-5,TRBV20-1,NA,CSAIAGATQYF,TGCAGTGCTATAGCGGGAGCGACCCAGTACTTC
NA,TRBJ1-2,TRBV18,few,CASSPGSNYGYTF,TGTGCCAGCTCACCAGGGAGTAACTATGGCTACACCTTC
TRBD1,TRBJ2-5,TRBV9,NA,CASSRDSQETQYF,TGTGCCAGCAGTAGGGACAGTCAAGAGACCCAGTACTTC
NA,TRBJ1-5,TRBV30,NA,CAWSFPGGRRNQPQHF,TGTGCCTGGAGTTTTCCGGGGGGGCGGCGGAATCAGCCCCAGCATTTT